This T cell receptor (beta chain) comes out of a study of blood T cells in healthy people across ages. General study results and limits: Diversity estimates drawn from one million T cells were deemed underestimates.

The CDR3 spans 15 residues. Trimming cost V 1 base and J 3 bases, with 15 bases left between them. Germline V gives CDR1 DFQATT, CDR2 SNEGSKA (reference sequence). In the case of this clonotype: The antigen is unknown.

A second roughly 6 to 11 cycle PCR used barcoded and J-beta primers. Each of the samples gave a minimum of 2.5 million paired-end reads that contained CDR3. MiXCR, run by TCRdb on the 5' RACE reads, gives a single entry per CDR3 protein. The sample includes hundreds of thousands of distinct CDR3 sequences, under 45% of them seen just once. This chain uses TRBV20-1 with TRBJ1-1; D is uncertain. The TCR sequence derives from a man between 60 and 75 years old in good health. Source material: blood. The CDR3 nucleotides are TGCAGTGCTAGAGGGAGTGGAGGTCTGGACACTGAAGCTTTCTTT. Amino acid sequence: CSARGSGGLDTEAFF.